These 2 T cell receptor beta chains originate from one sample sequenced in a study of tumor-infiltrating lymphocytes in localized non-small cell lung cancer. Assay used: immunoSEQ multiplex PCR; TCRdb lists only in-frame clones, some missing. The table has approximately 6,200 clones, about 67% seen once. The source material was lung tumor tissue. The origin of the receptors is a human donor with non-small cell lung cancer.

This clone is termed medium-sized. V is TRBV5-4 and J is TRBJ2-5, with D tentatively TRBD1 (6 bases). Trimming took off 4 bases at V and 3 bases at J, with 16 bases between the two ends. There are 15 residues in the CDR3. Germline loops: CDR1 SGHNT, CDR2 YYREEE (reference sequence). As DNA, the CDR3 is TGTGCCAGCAGCGCCCCAACAGGGAACGAAGAGACCCAGTACTTC. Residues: CASSAPTGNEETQYF.

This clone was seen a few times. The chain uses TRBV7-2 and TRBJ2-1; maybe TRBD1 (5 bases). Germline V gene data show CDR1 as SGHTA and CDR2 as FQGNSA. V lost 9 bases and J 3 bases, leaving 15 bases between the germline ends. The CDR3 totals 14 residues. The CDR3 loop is CASKRGRDYNEQFF. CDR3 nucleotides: TGTGCCAGTAAGAGAGGCAGGGACTACAATGAGCAGTTCTTC.